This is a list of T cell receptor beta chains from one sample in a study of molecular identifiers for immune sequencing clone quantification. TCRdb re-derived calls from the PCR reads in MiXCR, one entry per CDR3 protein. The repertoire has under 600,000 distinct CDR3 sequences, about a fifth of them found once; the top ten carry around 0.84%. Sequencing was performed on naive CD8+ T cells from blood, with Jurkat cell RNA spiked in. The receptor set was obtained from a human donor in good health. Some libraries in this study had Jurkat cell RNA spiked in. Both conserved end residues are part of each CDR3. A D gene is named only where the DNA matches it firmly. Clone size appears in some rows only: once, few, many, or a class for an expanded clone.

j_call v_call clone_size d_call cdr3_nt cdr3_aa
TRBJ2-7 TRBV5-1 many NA TGCGCCAGCAGCTCTCCCGGACGACGGCTCTCCGAGCAGTACTTC CASSSPGRRLSEQYF
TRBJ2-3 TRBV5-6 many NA TGTGCCAGCAGCGGGACAAGGGGTAGCACAGATACGCAGTATTTT CASSGTRGSTDTQYF
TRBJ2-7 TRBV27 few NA TGTGCCAGCAGCCAATACCCCGGGGGCTACGAGCAGTACTTC CASSQYPGGYEQYF
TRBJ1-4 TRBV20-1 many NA TGCAGTGCTCGGCCTACAACGGCTAATGAAAAACTGTTTTTT CSARPTTANEKLFF
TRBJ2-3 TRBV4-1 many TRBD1 TGCGCCAGCAGCCAAGGTAGCAGGGGGCTCTCAGATACGCAGTATTTT CASSQGSRGLSDTQYF
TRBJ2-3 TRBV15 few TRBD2 TGTGCCACCAGCGAACCGACTAGCGGGAGAGATACGCAGTATTTT CATSEPTSGRDTQYF
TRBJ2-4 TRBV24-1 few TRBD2 TGTGCCACCAGTGGACCCCGGGAGGACATTCAGTACTTC CATSGPREDIQYF
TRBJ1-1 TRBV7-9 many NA TGTGCCAGCTGCCCCACGGACTCGAACACTGAAGCTTTCTTT CASCPTDSNTEAFF
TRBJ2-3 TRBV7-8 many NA TGTGCCAGCAGCTTAGTTACAGGGAGGGGCACGCAGTATTTT CASSLVTGRGTQYF
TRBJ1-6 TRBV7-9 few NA TGTGCCAGCAGCCCCCCGGGGCCCGTGGGGAATTCACCCCTCCACTTT CASSPPGPVGNSPLHF
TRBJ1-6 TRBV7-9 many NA TGTGCCAGCAGCTTAAACCCAACAGGTTCACCCCTCCACTTT CASSLNPTGSPLHF
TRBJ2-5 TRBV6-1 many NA TGTGCCAGCAGTGAAGCCGCTGTACTAGTTACACAAGAGACCCAGTACTTC CASSEAAVLVTQETQYF
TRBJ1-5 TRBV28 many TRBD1 TGTGCCAGCAGTCAAGGGACAGGGAGTGATCAGCCCCAGCATTTT CASSQGTGSDQPQHF
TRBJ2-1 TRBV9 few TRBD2 TGTGCCAGCAGTCGTTCGGGAGGTTATGATGAGCAGTTCTTC CASSRSGGYDEQFF
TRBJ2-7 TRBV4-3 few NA TGCGCCAGCAGCCAAGACTTATCGGGACCTTACGAGCAGTACTTC CASSQDLSGPYEQYF
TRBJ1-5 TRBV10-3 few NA TGTGCCATCAGCGGAGGGGTAAAGGTCGCCTATCAGCCCCAGCATTTT CAISGGVKVAYQPQHF
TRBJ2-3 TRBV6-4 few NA TGTGCCAGCAGTGACTCGAAGGCTAGCACAGATACGCAGTATTTT CASSDSKASTDTQYF
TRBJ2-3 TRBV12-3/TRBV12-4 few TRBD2 TGTGCCAGCAGCCCCACTAGCGGCTGGGATACGCAGTATTTT CASSPTSGWDTQYF
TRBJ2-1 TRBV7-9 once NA TGTGTCAGCAGCAACCGGGAACGCGCCCATGAGCAGTTCTTC CVSSNRERAHEQFF
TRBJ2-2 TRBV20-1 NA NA TGCAGTGCTAGACTCCGGGACACTAACACCAGGGAGCTGTTTTTT CSARLRDTNTRELFF
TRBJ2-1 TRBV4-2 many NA TGTGCCAGCAGCCAAGTAGTCCGGTTCGATGAGCAGTTCTTC CASSQVVRFDEQFF
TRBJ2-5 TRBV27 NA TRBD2 TGTGCCAGCAGTCCGGGACTAGCGGGAGCAGGAGAGACCCAGTACTTC CASSPGLAGAGETQYF
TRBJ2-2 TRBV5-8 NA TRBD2 TGTGCCAGCAGCTTGGGGCTAGCGGGAAGCACGAACACCGGGGAGCTGTTTTTT CASSLGLAGSTNTGELFF
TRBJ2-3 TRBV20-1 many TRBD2 TGCAGTGCTAGAGATCTAGCGGGAGTAACAGATACGCAGTATTTT CSARDLAGVTDTQYF